The clone carrying this TCR beta chain was seen ten or more times. This sample was taken from a study of T-cell reconstitution after alpha-beta-depleted transplantation in children. Unique molecular identifiers tagged the TCRbeta library. Via MiXCR, TCRdb re-called the PCR reads, giving one row per CDR3 protein. The repertoire holds around 450,000 distinct CDR3 sequences, with roughly 10% as singletons. The sequenced sample was PBMCs, obtained before TCRalphabeta/CD19-depleted stem cell transplant. The sequence was obtained from a child aged 2-9 years with inherited bone marrow failure, due to receive a stem cell transplant.

DNA for the CDR3: TGTGCCAGCAGCCCGCGGACAGGGGTCGATTCACCCCTCCACTTT. Its protein product is CASSPRTGVDSPLHF. The rearrangement links TRBV7-2 to TRBJ1-6; TRBD1 matches at 9 bases. The CDR3 is 15 amino acids. Trimming at V came to 5 bases and at J to 8 bases, leaving 7 bases not matched to a gene. Germline values: CDR1 SGHTA, CDR2 FQGNSA.